This T cell receptor (beta chain) derives from a study of blood T cell repertoires in COVID-19. Study as a whole: The United States, Italy and Spain were the sources of the acute and convalescent COVID-19 samples. In each case, the material was cDNA or gDNA derived from T cells, B-cell-depleted T cells, or PBMCs.

Assignments of participants to cohorts depended upon their own reported clinical history. Looked up from germline, CDR1 is LNHDA and CDR2 is SQIVND (reference sequence). CDR3 size: 15 residues. V was cut by 7 bases and J by 0 bases, with 15 bases left in between. This clone showed up just a few times. Profiling relied on immunoSEQ multiplex PCR, and the TCRdb table lists in-frame clones only, not all of them. The table has roughly 250,000 clones, about 90% seen once. This receptor was taken from a man aged 50 to 59 who had been exposed to COVID-19. The source material was PBMCs or T cells enriched from blood (not recorded which). V gene TRBV19 combines with J gene TRBJ1-1, with D possibly being TRBD1 (5 bases). The CDR3 loop is CASTRQSQMNTEAFF. The CDR3 nucleotides read TGTGCCAGTACAAGACAGTCTCAAATGAACACTGAAGCTTTCTTT.